These 13 T cell receptor beta chains were sequenced from one sample in a study of blood T cell repertoires in COVID-19. Method: immunoSEQ multiplex PCR; TCRdb's copy keeps in-frame clones and lacks some. The sample records roughly 160,000 clones, around four fifths being singletons. What was sequenced was PBMCs or T cells enriched from blood (not recorded which). The receptor set was obtained from a woman aged 60 to 75 who had recovered from COVID-19.

This chain uses TRBV6-4 with TRBJ1-2; D is unresolved. Germline V lookup: CDR1 MRHNA, CDR2 SNTAGT. V was pared by 2 bases and J by 8 bases, with 9 bases between. This CDR3 contains 12 residues. CDR3 protein: CASSDDGNGYTF. Here the CDR3 DNA reads TGTGCCAGCAGTGACGACGGGAACGGCTACACCTTC.

This sequence joins TRBV11-2 and TRBJ2-1, with 8 bases identical to TRBD1. V lost 2 bases, J lost 8 bases, and 14 bases stayed unmatched. The germline V gene has CDR1 SGHAT and CDR2 FQNNGV. The CDR3 runs 17 residues. CDR3 bases: TGTGCCAGCAGCTTAAGCAGTTGGACAGGGAGATTCGATGAGCAGTTCTTC. It codes for CASSLSSWTGRFDEQFF.

The chain employs TRBV6-5 and TRBJ1-5; D remains ambiguous. CDR1 is MNHEY, CDR2 SVGAGI, per germline. V was shortened by 6 bases and J by 4 bases, with 13 bases between the two germline ends. CDR3 length equals 14 residues. Written as DNA, the CDR3 is TGTGCCAGCAGCGTCGGGATTTCGAATCAGCCCCAGCATTTT. It encodes CASSVGISNQPQHF.

V and J are TRBV11-2 and TRBJ2-3, with 10 bases aligning to TRBD2. Germline V lookup: CDR1 SGHAT, CDR2 FQNNGV. V lost 5 bases and J lost 1; bases outside the gene matches: 12. This CDR3 comprises 18 residues. CDR3 residues: CASSQFPLAGERTDTQYF. For the CDR3, the DNA is TGTGCCAGCAGCCAATTCCCCCTAGCGGGGGAACGCACAGATACGCAGTATTTT. The complete variable domain, with remaining parts taken from reference TRBV11-2 and TRBJ2-3, reads EAGVAQSPRYKIIEKRQSVAFWCNPISGHATLYWYQQILGQGPKLLIQFQNNGVVDDSQLPKDRFSAERLKGVDSTLKIQPAKLEDSAVYLCASSQFPLAGERTDTQYFGPGTRLTVL.

The rearrangement joins TRBV2 to TRBJ1-1; 8 nucleotides agree with TRBD1. The CDR3 is 14 residues long. The trim removed 5 bases at V and 3 bases at J, leaving 5 bases unmatched. CDR1 SNHLY and CDR2 FYNNEI come from the germline V gene. The CDR3 DNA is TGTGCCAGCAGTCCGACAGGGGTTTACACTGAAGCTTTCTTT. Its translation is CASSPTGVYTEAFF. The whole variable domain, filled in from reference TRBV2 and TRBJ1-1, reads EPEVTQTPSHQVTQMGQEVILRCVPISNHLYFYWYRQILGQKVEFLVSFYNNEISEKSEIFDDQFSVERPDGSNFTLKIRSTKLEDSAMYFCASSPTGVYTEAFFGQGTRLTVV.

The chain joins TRBV4-1 to TRBJ2-7; TRBD2 matches at 13 bases. The CDR3 extends over 18 amino acids. The V and J ends lost 3 bases and 0 bases, in that order; junction bases with no gene match: 8. Germline CDR1 MGHRA, CDR2 YSYEKL. CDR3 bases: TGCGCCAGCAGCCATGGACTAGCGGGAGCATATCGCTCCTACGAGCAGTACTTC. Protein sequence: CASSHGLAGAYRSYEQYF.

V and J are TRBV6-5 and TRBJ2-7, with no clear D. The length of the CDR3 is 16 residues. Trimming removed 2 bases at V and 0 bases at J, with 14 bases between. The V gene's germline CDR1 is MNHEY and CDR2 SVGAGI. The CDR3 sequence is CASSYGVGVPSYEQYF. The CDR3 nucleotides are TGTGCCAGCAGTTACGGTGTGGGCGTCCCCTCCTACGAGCAGTACTTC.

This clone has a handful of counts. The chain uses TRBV7-9 and TRBJ1-4; tentatively, D is TRBD1 (5 bases). Germline V lookup: CDR1 SEHNR, CDR2 FQNEAQ (reference sequence). The ends were cut back, 5 bases at V and 8 bases at J, with 18 bases in the middle. This CDR3 has 15 residues. The DNA of the CDR3 is TGTGCCAGCAGCCCCCGGACAAAAAGAGAGGAAAAACTGTTTTTT. Translating it yields CASSPRTKREEKLFF.

This clone was found a few times. The chain recombines TRBV18 with TRBJ1-2; 7 bases align to TRBD1. With V trimmed by 3 bases and J by 1 base, 8 bases remained unmatched. CDR1 and CDR2 (germline): KGHSH, LQKENI. The CDR3 sequence is 16 residues long. CDR3: CASSPRKGANNYGYTF. Written as DNA, the CDR3 is TGTGCCAGCTCACCTCGGAAGGGGGCGAATAACTATGGCTACACCTTC.

The chain carries TRBV5-1 and TRBJ1-1; 7 bases agree with TRBD1. The CDR3 totals 14 residues. V trimming: 4 bases; J trimming: 5 bases; junction bases outside the gene matches: 8. Germline V gives CDR1 SGHRS, CDR2 YFSETQ. Here the CDR3 DNA reads TGCGCCAGCAGCACTCAGGGGGGCGAGACTGAAGCTTTCTTT. This sequence encodes CASSTQGGETEAFF.

V and J are TRBV19 and TRBJ1-1; D gene ambiguous. The germline V gene encodes CDR1 LNHDA and CDR2 SQIVND (reference sequence). Trimming cost V 8 bases and J 13 bases, with 17 bases left between them. The CDR3 consists of 11 residues. CDR3 nucleotides: TGTGCCAGTCGATCAGGTTTTCTTGATTTCTTT. Translation gives CASRSGFLDFF.

V and J are TRBV18 and TRBJ2-1; TRBD2 aligns across 11 bases. The CDR3 is 16 residues long. With V trimmed by 4 bases and J by 3 bases, 5 bases remained unmatched. Germline-derived CDR1 and CDR2 are KGHSH and LQKENI. The CDR3 coding sequence is TGTGCCAGCTCACAGGCACTAGCGGGGGACTACAATGAGCAGTTCTTC. This translates into CASSQALAGDYNEQFF.

There are a few counts of this clone. V gene TRBV19 combines with J gene TRBJ1-5, with 10 bases lining up with TRBD1. Germline V gene data show CDR1 as LNHDA and CDR2 as SQIVND (reference sequence). CDR3 length: 12 amino acids. Germline trimming cut 9 bases from V and 6 bases from J; bases unmatched to any gene: 2. The CDR3 is CASRDRGQPQHF. For the CDR3, the DNA is TGTGCCAGCCGGGACAGGGGTCAGCCCCAGCATTTT.